The rows below give T cell receptor beta chains drawn from one sample of a study of blood T cell repertoires in COVID-19. This table comes from immunoSEQ multiplex PCR, and its TCRdb copy is limited to in-frame clones, with some not included. The sample has roughly 150,000 clones, more than 65% seen once. Specimen: peripheral blood. The source is a woman in her forties or fifties with acute or convalescent COVID-19. Both conserved end residues are part of each CDR3. A D gene is named only where the DNA matches it firmly. Size tells how often a clone was seen (once, few, many) or the class of an expanded clone, and some rows leave it out.

d_gene: NA; j_gene: TRBJ1-3; v_gene: TRBV7-2; abundance: NA; CDR3aa: CASSLVTGPGNTIYF; CDR3nt: TGTGCCAGCAGCTTAGTCACAGGGCCCGGAAACACCATATATTTT
d_gene: TRBD2; j_gene: TRBJ2-3; v_gene: TRBV4-2; abundance: NA; CDR3aa: CASSQVQGGDTQYF; CDR3nt: TGTGCCAGCAGCCAAGTCCAGGGAGGGGATACGCAGTATTTT
d_gene: TRBD1; j_gene: TRBJ1-2; v_gene: TRBV6-5; abundance: NA; CDR3aa: CASRQGNIGYTF; CDR3nt: TGTGCCAGTAGACAGGGGAATATTGGCTACACCTTC
d_gene: NA; j_gene: TRBJ1-2; v_gene: TRBV11-1; abundance: NA; CDR3aa: CASSLVSQAGYGYTF; CDR3nt: TGTGCCAGCAGCTTAGTCAGCCAGGCGGGCTATGGCTACACCTTC
d_gene: TRBD2; j_gene: TRBJ2-3; v_gene: TRBV28; abundance: NA; CDR3aa: CASSFGAGGSDTQYF; CDR3nt: TGTGCCAGCAGTTTCGGGGCGGGAGGATCAGATACGCAGTATTTT
d_gene: TRBD1; j_gene: TRBJ1-2; v_gene: TRBV2; abundance: NA; CDR3aa: CASRDRAPGYTF; CDR3nt: TGTGCCAGCAGGGACAGGGCCCCTGGCTACACCTTC
d_gene: TRBD1; j_gene: TRBJ2-5; v_gene: TRBV15; abundance: NA; CDR3aa: CATSVRQGKETQYF; CDR3nt: TGTGCCACCAGCGTTAGACAGGGAAAAGAGACCCAGTACTTC
d_gene: NA; j_gene: TRBJ2-7; v_gene: TRBV5-1; abundance: NA; CDR3aa: CASSLTPASYEQYF; CDR3nt: TGCGCCAGCAGCTTGACACCGGCTAGCTACGAGCAGTACTTC
d_gene: TRBD1; j_gene: TRBJ2-1; v_gene: TRBV6-2/TRBV6-3; abundance: NA; CDR3aa: CASSSDRYNEQFF; CDR3nt: TGTGCCAGCAGTTCGGACAGGTACAATGAGCAGTTCTTC
d_gene: NA; j_gene: TRBJ2-2; v_gene: TRBV7-2; abundance: NA; CDR3aa: CASSLVVSLTGELFF; CDR3nt: TGTGCCAGCAGCTTAGTGGTTAGTCTGACCGGGGAGCTGTTTTTT
d_gene: TRBD1; j_gene: TRBJ2-7; v_gene: TRBV15; abundance: once; CDR3aa: CATSRVLTGAYEQYF; CDR3nt: TGTGCCACCAGCAGAGTTTTGACAGGGGCCTACGAGCAGTACTTC
d_gene: NA; j_gene: TRBJ2-2; v_gene: TRBV4-2; abundance: NA; CDR3aa: CASSPQYTGELFF; CDR3nt: TGTGCCAGCAGCCCCCAATACACCGGGGAGCTGTTTTTT
d_gene: TRBD2; j_gene: TRBJ2-3; v_gene: TRBV5-1; abundance: NA; CDR3aa: CASSLRGTSASTTDTQYF; CDR3nt: TGCGCCAGCAGCTTAAGGGGAACTAGCGCTAGTACAACAGATACGCAGTATTTT
d_gene: TRBD1; j_gene: TRBJ2-1; v_gene: TRBV19; abundance: NA; CDR3aa: CASSMGTGGQYNEQFF; CDR3nt: TGTGCCAGTAGTATGGGGACAGGGGGCCAGTACAATGAGCAGTTCTTC
d_gene: NA; j_gene: TRBJ1-2; v_gene: TRBV5-5; abundance: NA; CDR3aa: CASSNVGLYGYTF; CDR3nt: TGTGCCAGCAGCAATGTCGGACTCTATGGCTACACCTTC
d_gene: NA; j_gene: TRBJ2-2; v_gene: TRBV18; abundance: NA; CDR3aa: CASSRRTDTGELFF; CDR3nt: TGTGCCAGCTCTCGGAGGACGGACACCGGGGAGCTGTTTTTT
d_gene: NA; j_gene: TRBJ2-7; v_gene: TRBV4-2; abundance: NA; CDR3aa: CASSQDADSAYEQYF; CDR3nt: TGTGCCAGCAGCCAAGATGCAGACTCCGCCTACGAGCAGTACTTC
d_gene: TRBD1; j_gene: TRBJ2-2; v_gene: TRBV18; abundance: once; CDR3aa: CASSAMETGVLGELFF; CDR3nt: TGTGCCAGCTCAGCCATGGAGACAGGGGTTCTCGGGGAGCTGTTTTTT
d_gene: TRBD1; j_gene: TRBJ2-1; v_gene: TRBV9; abundance: NA; CDR3aa: CASSVGGTGVYNEQFF; CDR3nt: TGTGCCAGCAGCGTAGGAGGGACAGGTGTTTACAATGAGCAGTTCTTC
d_gene: NA; j_gene: TRBJ2-3; v_gene: TRBV4-3; abundance: NA; CDR3aa: CASSQDHGGGRTDTQYF; CDR3nt: TGCGCCAGCAGCCAAGATCATGGTGGCGGCCGCACAGATACGCAGTATTTT
d_gene: NA; j_gene: TRBJ2-5; v_gene: TRBV12-3/TRBV12-4; abundance: NA; CDR3aa: CASRPLVEETQYF; CDR3nt: TGTGCCAGCCGGCCCCTAGTTGAAGAGACCCAGTACTTC
d_gene: NA; j_gene: TRBJ1-6; v_gene: TRBV2; abundance: NA; CDR3aa: CASTKTRQGSSPLHF; CDR3nt: TGTGCCAGCACCAAAACACGGCAGGGAAGTTCACCCCTCCACTTT
d_gene: NA; j_gene: TRBJ1-3; v_gene: TRBV7-3; abundance: NA; CDR3aa: CASSLGRGPGNTIYF; CDR3nt: TGTGCCAGCAGCTTAGGGAGGGGCCCCGGAAACACCATATATTTT
d_gene: TRBD1; j_gene: TRBJ1-2; v_gene: TRBV7-2; abundance: NA; CDR3aa: CASSLVPGGYGYTF; CDR3nt: TGTGCCAGCAGCTTAGTACCAGGGGGCTATGGCTACACCTTC
d_gene: NA; j_gene: TRBJ1-4; v_gene: TRBV5-4; abundance: NA; CDR3aa: CASSLSGGGTNEKLFF; CDR3nt: TGTGCCAGCAGCTTGTCCGGGGGGGGAACAAATGAAAAACTGTTTTTT
d_gene: NA; j_gene: TRBJ2-3; v_gene: TRBV20-1; abundance: NA; CDR3aa: CSASRVVQDTQYF; CDR3nt: TGCAGTGCTAGTCGGGTAGTCCAAGATACGCAGTATTTT
d_gene: NA; j_gene: TRBJ1-2; v_gene: TRBV27; abundance: NA; CDR3aa: CASSSGSLSNYGYTF; CDR3nt: TGTGCCAGCAGTTCGGGTTCCTTGTCTAACTATGGCTACACCTTC
d_gene: NA; j_gene: TRBJ2-7; v_gene: TRBV5-1; abundance: NA; CDR3aa: CASSLAAGSGESYEQYF; CDR3nt: TGCGCCAGCAGCTTGGCCGCCGGGTCAGGGGAGTCCTACGAGCAGTACTTC
d_gene: TRBD2; j_gene: TRBJ2-3; v_gene: TRBV10-3; abundance: NA; CDR3aa: CAISVAGREAALDTQYF; CDR3nt: TGTGCCATCAGTGTCGCCGGGCGGGAGGCCGCCTTAGATACGCAGTATTTT
d_gene: NA; j_gene: TRBJ2-1; v_gene: TRBV5-5; abundance: NA; CDR3aa: CASSFRQGLSSYNEQFF; CDR3nt: TGTGCCAGCAGCTTTCGGCAGGGCCTTAGCTCCTACAATGAGCAGTTCTTC
d_gene: NA; j_gene: TRBJ2-5; v_gene: TRBV5-4; abundance: NA; CDR3aa: CASSSALDEETQYF; CDR3nt: TGTGCCAGCAGCTCAGCTCTAGACGAAGAGACCCAGTACTTC
d_gene: TRBD2; j_gene: TRBJ2-5; v_gene: TRBV28; abundance: NA; CDR3aa: CASTGTSAGQETQYF; CDR3nt: TGTGCCAGCACCGGGACTAGCGCGGGGCAAGAGACCCAGTACTTC
d_gene: NA; j_gene: TRBJ2-7; v_gene: TRBV9; abundance: NA; CDR3aa: CASSSKGTLSYEQYF; CDR3nt: TGTGCCAGCAGTTCGAAGGGGACTCTTTCGTACGAGCAGTACTTC
d_gene: TRBD1; j_gene: TRBJ1-6; v_gene: TRBV9; abundance: NA; CDR3aa: CASSPDRAGSPLHF; CDR3nt: TGTGCCAGCAGCCCCGACAGGGCGGGATCACCCCTCCACTTT
d_gene: NA; j_gene: TRBJ2-5; v_gene: TRBV6-6; abundance: few; CDR3aa: CASSRERPAGSETQYF; CDR3nt: TGTGCCAGCAGTCGAGAACGTCCGGCGGGTTCGGAGACCCAGTACTTC
d_gene: NA; j_gene: TRBJ1-3; v_gene: TRBV6-6; abundance: once; CDR3aa: CASLTGRSGNTIYF; CDR3nt: TGTGCCAGTCTGACAGGACGCTCTGGAAACACCATATATTTT
d_gene: NA; j_gene: TRBJ1-2; v_gene: TRBV19; abundance: NA; CDR3aa: CASSIIANYGYTF; CDR3nt: TGTGCCAGTAGTATCATAGCTAACTATGGCTACACCTTC
d_gene: NA; j_gene: TRBJ1-4; v_gene: TRBV11-2; abundance: NA; CDR3aa: CASSRGARREKLFF; CDR3nt: TGTGCCAGCAGCCGCGGGGCTAGACGGGAAAAACTGTTTTTT
d_gene: NA; j_gene: TRBJ2-2; v_gene: TRBV4-1; abundance: NA; CDR3aa: CASSQGGANTGELFF; CDR3nt: TGCGCCAGCAGCCAAGGCGGAGCCAACACCGGGGAGCTGTTTTTT
d_gene: NA; j_gene: TRBJ2-1; v_gene: TRBV7-8; abundance: NA; CDR3aa: CASSFRDTDEQFF; CDR3nt: TGTGCCAGCAGCTTTCGGGACACCGATGAGCAGTTCTTC
d_gene: TRBD1; j_gene: TRBJ2-7; v_gene: TRBV18; abundance: NA; CDR3aa: CASSPPGQGPQYF; CDR3nt: TGTGCCAGCTCACCACCGGGACAGGGACCGCAGTACTTC
d_gene: TRBD1; j_gene: TRBJ2-2; v_gene: TRBV2; abundance: NA; CDR3aa: CASSTGVKGGELFF; CDR3nt: TGTGCCAGCAGTACAGGGGTTAAGGGGGGGGAGCTGTTTTTT
d_gene: TRBD2; j_gene: TRBJ2-7; v_gene: TRBV27; abundance: NA; CDR3aa: CASRVGTTSYEQYF; CDR3nt: TGTGCCAGCCGGGTGGGGACTACCTCCTACGAGCAGTACTTC